Listed here is a single T cell receptor (beta chain). Its matching antigen is unknown. CDR1 GTSNPN and CDR2 SVGIG come from the germline V gene (reference sequence). This CDR3 region has 14 residues. The J segment lost 8 bases and the V segment lost 7 bases, leaving 9 bases of the junction unmatched. Of the isolated RNA, all was reverse transcribed, and so the sequenced material was expressed TCRB transcripts. Sequenced by immunoSEQ multiplex PCR; TCRdb stores in-frame clones only, minus some. The repertoire holds tens of thousands of clones, with around 45% as singletons. The data originate from a study of beta chain features in type 1 diabetes. For the study at large: Cell yields, gender and age were similar in healthy donors and patients.

Overall study results and limits: Researchers report that Type 1 diabetes patients had moderately but significantly shorter TCRB CDR3s across all four CD4+ subsets. When VDJ junctions were examined, type 1 diabetes patients showed fewer insertions and more deletions.

This chain links TRBV30 with TRBJ2-2; 11 nucleotides align to TRBD2. The origin of this receptor is a man younger than 40 with type 1 diabetes. Source material: Tregs from blood. CDR3 sequence (DNA): TGTGCCTCTGGACAGGCTAGCGGGAGGGGGGAGCTGTTTTTT. The encoded protein is CASGQASGRGELFF.